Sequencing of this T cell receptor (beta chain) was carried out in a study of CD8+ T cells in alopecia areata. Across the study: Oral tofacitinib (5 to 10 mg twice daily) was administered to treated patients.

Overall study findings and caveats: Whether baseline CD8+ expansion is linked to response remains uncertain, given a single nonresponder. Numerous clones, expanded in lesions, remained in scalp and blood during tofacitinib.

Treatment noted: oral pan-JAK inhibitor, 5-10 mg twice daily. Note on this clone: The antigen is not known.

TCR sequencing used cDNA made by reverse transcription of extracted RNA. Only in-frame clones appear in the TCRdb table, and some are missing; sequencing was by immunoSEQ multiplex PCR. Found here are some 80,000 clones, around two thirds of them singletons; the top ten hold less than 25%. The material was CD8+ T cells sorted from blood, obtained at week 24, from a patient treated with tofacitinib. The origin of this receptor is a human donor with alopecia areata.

The CDR3 bases are TGTGCCAGCAGCCAGGGGGGCGGGGGAGCCTACGAGCAGTACTTC. It encodes CASSQGGGGAYEQYF. The chain is built from TRBV4-2 and TRBJ2-7; D is perhaps TRBD2 (7 bases). The CDR3 sequence is 15 residues long. V was shortened by 3 bases and J by 2 bases, with 14 bases between the two germline ends. Germline loops: CDR1 LGHNA, CDR2 YNFKEQ.